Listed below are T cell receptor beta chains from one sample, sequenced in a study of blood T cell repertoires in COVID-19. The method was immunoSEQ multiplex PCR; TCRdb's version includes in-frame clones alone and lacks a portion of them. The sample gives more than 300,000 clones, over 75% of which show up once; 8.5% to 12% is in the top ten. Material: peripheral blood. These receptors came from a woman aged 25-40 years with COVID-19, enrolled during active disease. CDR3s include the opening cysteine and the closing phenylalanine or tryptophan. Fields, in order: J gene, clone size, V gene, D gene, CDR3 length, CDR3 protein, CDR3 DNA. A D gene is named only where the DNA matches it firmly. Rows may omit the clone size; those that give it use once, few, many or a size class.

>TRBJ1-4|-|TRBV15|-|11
CATKLEEKLFF
TGTGCCACCAAATTAGAGGAAAAACTGTTTTTT
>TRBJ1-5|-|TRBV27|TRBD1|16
CASSLHRGTGVQPQHF
TGTGCCAGCAGCCTGCATCGAGGGACAGGGGTTCAGCCCCAGCATTTT
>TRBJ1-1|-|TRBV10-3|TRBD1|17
CAISESTGLGGDTEAFF
TGTGCCATCAGTGAGTCGACAGGGTTAGGTGGGGACACTGAAGCTTTCTTT
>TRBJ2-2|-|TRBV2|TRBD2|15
CASTSGRANTGELFF
TGTGCCAGCACTAGCGGGAGGGCCAACACCGGGGAGCTGTTTTTT
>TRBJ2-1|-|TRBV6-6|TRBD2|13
CASNREGRGEQFF
TGTGCCAGCAACCGGGAGGGGAGGGGTGAGCAGTTCTTC
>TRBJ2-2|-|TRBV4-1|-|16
CASSQGWGENTGELFF
TGCGCCAGCAGCCAAGGATGGGGGGAGAACACCGGGGAGCTGTTTTTT
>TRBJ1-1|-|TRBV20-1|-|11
CSALGGTEAFF
TGCAGTGCTCTAGGGGGCACTGAAGCTTTCTTT
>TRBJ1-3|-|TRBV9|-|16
CASSVVDRPFGNTIYF
TGTGCCAGCAGCGTAGTGGACAGACCTTTCGGAAACACCATATATTTT
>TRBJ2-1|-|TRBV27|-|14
CASRRAGANNEQFF
TGTGCCAGCAGACGAGCGGGCGCTAACAATGAGCAGTTCTTC
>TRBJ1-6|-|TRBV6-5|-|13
CASSFGHLSPLHF
TGTGCCAGCAGTTTCGGACATCTTTCACCCCTCCACTTT
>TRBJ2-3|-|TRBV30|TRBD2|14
CAWSVGLAADTQYF
TGTGCCTGGAGTGTGGGACTAGCGGCAGATACGCAGTATTTT
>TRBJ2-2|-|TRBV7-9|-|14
CASSSQFGWGELFF
TGTGCCAGCAGCTCCCAGTTCGGGTGGGGGGAGCTGTTTTTT
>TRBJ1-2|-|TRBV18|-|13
CASRRAGNYGYTF
TGTGCCAGCCGGAGGGCAGGGAACTATGGCTACACCTTC
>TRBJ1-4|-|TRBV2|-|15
CASSEEWGGGEKLFF
TGTGCCAGCAGTGAAGAGTGGGGCGGCGGTGAAAAACTGTTTTTT
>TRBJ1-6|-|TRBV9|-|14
CASSVGLFGSPLHF
TGTGCCAGCAGCGTAGGCCTCTTCGGGTCACCCCTCCACTTT
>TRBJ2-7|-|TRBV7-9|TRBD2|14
CASSLSGSGDEQYF
TGTGCCAGCAGCTTAAGCGGGAGTGGCGACGAGCAGTACTTC
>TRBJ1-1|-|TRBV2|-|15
CASSEAAGTGTEAFF
TGTGCCAGCAGTGAAGCTGCGGGGACGGGGACTGAAGCTTTCTTT
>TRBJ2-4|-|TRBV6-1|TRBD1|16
CASSEAWQGAVNIQYF
TGTGCCAGCAGTGAAGCGTGGCAGGGGGCCGTAAACATTCAGTACTTC
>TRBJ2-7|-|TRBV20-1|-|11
CSASPVNEQYF
TGCAGTGCTAGTCCTGTTAACGAGCAGTACTTC
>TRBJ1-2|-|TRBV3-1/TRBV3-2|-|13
CASARGENYGYTF
TGTGCCAGCGCGCGGGGGGAGAACTATGGCTACACCTTC
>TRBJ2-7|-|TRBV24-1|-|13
CATSDGGSYEQYF
TGTGCCACCAGTGATGGAGGATCCTACGAGCAGTACTTC
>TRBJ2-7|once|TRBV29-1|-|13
CSVEDPNSYEQYF
TGCAGCGTTGAAGATCCCAACTCCTACGAGCAGTACTTC
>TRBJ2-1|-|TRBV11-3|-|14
CASSAKSSYNEQFF
TGTGCCAGCAGCGCGAAGAGCTCCTACAATGAGCAGTTCTTC
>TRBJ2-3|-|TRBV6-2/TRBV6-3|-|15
CASSHATGSTDTQYF
TGTGCCAGCAGTCACGCTACGGGGAGCACAGATACGCAGTATTTT
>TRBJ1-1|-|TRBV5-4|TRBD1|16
CASSLTGGTMNTEAFF
TGTGCCAGCAGTTTGACAGGGGGGACTATGAACACTGAAGCTTTCTTT
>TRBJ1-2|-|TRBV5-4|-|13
CASSRDSSYGYTF
TGTGCCAGCAGCCGGGACTCGAGCTATGGCTACACCTTC
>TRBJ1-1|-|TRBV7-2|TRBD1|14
CASSRTGVNTEAFF
TGTGCCAGCAGCAGGACAGGCGTGAACACTGAAGCTTTCTTT
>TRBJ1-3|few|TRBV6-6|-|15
CASSFSDNSGNTIYF
TGTGCCAGCAGTTTTTCGGACAACTCTGGAAACACCATATATTTT
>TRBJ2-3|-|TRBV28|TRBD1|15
CASSHDRGRSDTQYF
TGTGCCAGCAGTCACGACAGGGGTCGATCGGATACGCAGTATTTT
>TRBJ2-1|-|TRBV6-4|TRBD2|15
CASSDGGRSSNEQFF
TGTGCCAGCAGTGATGGCGGGAGATCTAGCAATGAGCAGTTCTTC
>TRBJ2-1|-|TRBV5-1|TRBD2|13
CATGLAGYNEQFF
TGCGCCACCGGACTAGCGGGGTACAATGAGCAGTTCTTC
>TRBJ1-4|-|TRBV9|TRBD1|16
CASSPHPGQANEKLFF
TGTGCCAGCAGCCCTCACCCGGGACAGGCTAATGAAAAACTGTTTTTT
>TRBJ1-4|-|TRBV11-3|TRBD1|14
CASSFPDRGKKLFF
TGTGCCAGCAGCTTCCCGGACAGGGGGAAAAAACTGTTTTTT
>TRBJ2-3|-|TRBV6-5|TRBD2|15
CASSYVGGPSDTQYF
TGTGCCAGCAGTTACGTGGGAGGGCCCTCAGATACGCAGTATTTT
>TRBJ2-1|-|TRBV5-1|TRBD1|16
CASSLFGTGESNEQFF
TGCGCCAGCAGCTTGTTCGGGACAGGGGAGAGCAATGAGCAGTTCTTC
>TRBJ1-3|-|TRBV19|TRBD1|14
CASSPGTERHTIYF
TGTGCCAGTAGTCCCGGGACAGAGCGACACACCATATATTTT
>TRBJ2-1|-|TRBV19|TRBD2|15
CASSDSGRARNEQFF
TGTGCCAGTAGTGATAGCGGGAGGGCGAGGAATGAGCAGTTCTTC
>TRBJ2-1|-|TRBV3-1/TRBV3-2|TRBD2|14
CASSPGTTYNEQFF
TGTGCCAGCAGCCCCGGGACTACCTACAATGAGCAGTTCTTC
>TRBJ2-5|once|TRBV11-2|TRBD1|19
CASSLGTGGDLRYQETQYF
TGTGCCAGCAGCTTAGGGACAGGGGGCGACTTGAGGTACCAAGAGACCCAGTACTTC
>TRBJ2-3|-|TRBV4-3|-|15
CASSPGGQGTDTQYF
TGCGCCAGCAGCCCCGGGGGGCAAGGCACAGATACGCAGTATTTT
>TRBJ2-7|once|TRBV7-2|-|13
CASSYTGNYEQYF
TGTGCCAGCAGCTATACCGGGAACTACGAGCAGTACTTC
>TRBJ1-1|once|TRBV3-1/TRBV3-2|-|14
CASSQFAGGTEAFF
TGTGCCAGCAGCCAGTTCGCCGGGGGCACTGAAGCTTTCTTT
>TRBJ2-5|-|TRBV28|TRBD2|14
CASGGLAGEETQYF
TGTGCCAGCGGGGGGCTAGCGGGGGAAGAGACCCAGTACTTC
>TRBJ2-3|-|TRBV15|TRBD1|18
CATSRDHWTGANTDTQYF
TGTGCCACCAGCAGAGATCACTGGACAGGGGCCAACACAGATACGCAGTATTTT
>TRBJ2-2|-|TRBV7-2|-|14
CASSLAGVVGELFF
TGTGCCAGCAGCTTAGCAGGGGTGGTCGGGGAGCTGTTTTTT
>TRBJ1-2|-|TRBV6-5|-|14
CASSYFPGNYGYTF
TGTGCCAGCAGTTACTTCCCAGGGAACTATGGCTACACCTTC
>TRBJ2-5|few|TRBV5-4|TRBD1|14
CASSLGQGMETQYF
TGTGCCAGCAGTCTGGGACAGGGCATGGAGACCCAGTACTTC
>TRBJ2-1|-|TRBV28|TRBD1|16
CASSLLGQGVNNEQFF
TGTGCCAGCAGTTTATTGGGACAGGGGGTAAACAATGAGCAGTTCTTC